The clone carrying this TCR beta chain occurred many times. Its cognate antigen is unknown. The data were taken from a study of breast tumors, draining lymph nodes, adjacent tissues. Study-wide results and limits: Tumor repertoires ranked between lymph nodes and nontumor tissue in diversity, with V and J gene preferences. That most tumor T cells come from lymph nodes remained unproven. Most tumor T cells seemingly derive from lymph node, then expand in tumor.

TCRdb reprocessed the multiplex PCR reads via MiXCR and lists one record per CDR3 protein. The sample lists over 130,000 distinct CDR3 sequences; approximately 32% were seen once. In germline, CDR1 is LGHDT, CDR2 YNNKEL (reference sequence). V lost 5 bases to trimming and J lost 7 bases; unmatched junction nucleotides: 7. The CDR3 has 15 amino acids. Samples came from axillary lymph nodes draining the breast cancer. The clonotype originates from a female donor with breast cancer. Some clones in this sample may be carry-over from other donors' samples. The sequenced material came from axillary lymph node tissue. V gene TRBV3-1 combines with J gene TRBJ2-3; TRBD2 aligns across 12 bases. Here the CDR3 DNA reads TGTGCCAGCAGCGCTAGCGGGGGGGCCGTATATACGCAGTATTTT. Residues: CASSASGGAVYTQYF.